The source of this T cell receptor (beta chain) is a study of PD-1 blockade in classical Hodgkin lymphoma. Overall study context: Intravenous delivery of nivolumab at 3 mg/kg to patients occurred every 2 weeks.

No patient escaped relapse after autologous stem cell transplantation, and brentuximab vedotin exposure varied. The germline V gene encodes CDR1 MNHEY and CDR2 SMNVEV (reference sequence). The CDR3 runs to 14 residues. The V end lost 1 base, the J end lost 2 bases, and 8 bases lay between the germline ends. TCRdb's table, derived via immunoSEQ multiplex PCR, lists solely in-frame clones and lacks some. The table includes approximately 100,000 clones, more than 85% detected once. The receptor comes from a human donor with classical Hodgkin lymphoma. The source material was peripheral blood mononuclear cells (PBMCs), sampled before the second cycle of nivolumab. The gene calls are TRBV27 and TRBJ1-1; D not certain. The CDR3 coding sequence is TGTGCCAGCAGTTTATTATTGGGTAACACTGAAGCTTTCTTT. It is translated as CASSLLLGNTEAFF.